A single sample gave rise to the 8 T cell receptor beta chains below, sequenced in a study of OX40 agonist ivuxolimab in advanced cancers. Generated by immunoSEQ multiplex PCR, the TCRdb table keeps only in-frame clones and is missing some. Of some 80,000 clones in the sample, 80% to 90% are singletons; the top ten hold roughly 25%. The source material was CD4+ or CD8+ T cells sorted from blood, sampled in a trial of the OX40 agonist ivuxolimab. Every receptor here comes from an adult with an advanced solid tumor such as melanoma, head and neck, liver or kidney cancer.

The rearrangement links TRBV6-5 to TRBJ2-1; D gene unclear. V dropped 3 bases and J dropped 5 bases, with 11 bases sitting between them. CDR1 MNHEY and CDR2 SVGAGI come from the germline V gene. The CDR3 contains 14 residues. The CDR3 DNA is TGTGCCAGCAGTTATCGGGCAGGCAACAATGAGCAGTTCTTC. Amino acid sequence: CASSYRAGNNEQFF.

This sequence joins TRBV6-1 and TRBJ1-2; the D gene is possibly TRBD1 (6 bases). Germline assignment: CDR1 MNHNS and CDR2 SASEGT. CDR3 length: 13 residues. V was pared by 4 bases and J by 4 bases, with 10 bases between. CDR3: CASSVWGPYGYTF. The CDR3, as DNA: TGTGCCAGCAGTGTCTGGGGGCCCTATGGCTACACCTTC.

J is TRBJ1-1 and V is TRBV19, with a weak D call TRBD1 (5 bases). The germline CDR1 and CDR2 sequences are LNHDA and SQIVND (reference sequence). The CDR3 has 14 residues. With 5 bases removed from V and 4 bases from J, the gap between germline ends came to 14 bases. CDR3 residues: CASSSRGGTTEAFF. For the CDR3, the DNA is TGTGCCAGTAGTTCCCGGGGAGGGACCACTGAAGCTTTCTTT.

This clone was observed a few times. CDR3 loop: CASSLNRRTDTQYF. In DNA form, the CDR3 reads TGTGCCAGCAGTTTGAATAGACGCACAGATACGCAGTATTTT. This chain links TRBV27 with TRBJ2-3; D not certain. Germline V gene sequence: CDR1 MNHEY, CDR2 SMNVEV (reference sequence). Trimming removed 3 bases at V and 1 base at J, with 8 bases between. CDR3 length equals 14 residues.

V and J are TRBV5-4 and TRBJ2-3, with D perhaps given as TRBD1 or TRBD2 (5 bases each). CDR3 length: 17 residues. Trimming shortened V by 2 bases and J by 0 bases, and 16 bases separated the two germline ends. CDR1 and CDR2 (germline): SGHNT, YYREEE (reference sequence). DNA for the CDR3: TGTGCCAGCAGCTTTTCCCGAGGGACGCTTAGCACAGATACGCAGTATTTT. As protein: CASSFSRGTLSTDTQYF.

The chain joins TRBV7-9 to TRBJ2-5, with D unclear. This CDR3 contains 12 residues. Trimming shortened V by 5 bases and J by 4 bases, and 8 bases separated the two germline ends. Germline V lookup: CDR1 SEHNR, CDR2 FQNEAQ (reference sequence). CDR3 nucleotides: TGTGCCAGCAGCATTTCAGGAGAGACCCAGTACTTC. This sequence encodes CASSISGETQYF.

The CDR3 DNA reads as TGTGCCATCCTCCCGGGACAGAGCAATCAGCCCCAGCATTTT. It translates to CAILPGQSNQPQHF. The chain combines TRBV28 with TRBJ1-5, with TRBD1 matching 7 bases. The V and J ends lost 10 bases and 1 base, in that order; junction bases with no gene match: 7. The CDR3 has 14 residues. CDR1 is MDHEN, CDR2 SYDVKM, per germline.

V usage is TRBV7-2 and J usage is TRBJ1-5, with a possible D match to TRBD1 (5 bases). The CDR3 loop spans 14 amino acids. The ends were cut back, 1 base at V and 6 bases at J, with 10 bases in the middle. Germline assignment: CDR1 SGHTA and CDR2 FQGNSA. In DNA form, the CDR3 reads TGTGCCAGCAGCTTAGGAGGGGAAGGTCAGCCCCAGCATTTT. It translates to CASSLGGEGQPQHF.